This T cell receptor (beta chain) appears in the sequencing data of a study of shared clonotypes between healthy human individuals. Assay used: immunoSEQ multiplex PCR; TCRdb lists only in-frame clones, some missing. The table has 2,500,000 or so clones, less than 95% seen once. Trimming removed 0 bases from V and 5 bases from J, with 13 bases in between. From germline, CDR1 is LNHNV and CDR2 YYDKDF (reference sequence). This CDR3 is built from 15 residues. Sequenced: naive CD4+ T cells from PBMCs. Subset specified: CD45RA+ positively selected. V and J are TRBV15 and TRBJ2-5; no reliable D call. This TCR was recovered from a man younger than 30 in good health. Some clones in this sample may be carry-over from other donors' samples. The CDR3 protein is CATSRDSAVAETQYF. The CDR3 DNA reads TGTGCCACCAGCAGAGATTCGGCGGTTGCGGAGACCCAGTACTTC.